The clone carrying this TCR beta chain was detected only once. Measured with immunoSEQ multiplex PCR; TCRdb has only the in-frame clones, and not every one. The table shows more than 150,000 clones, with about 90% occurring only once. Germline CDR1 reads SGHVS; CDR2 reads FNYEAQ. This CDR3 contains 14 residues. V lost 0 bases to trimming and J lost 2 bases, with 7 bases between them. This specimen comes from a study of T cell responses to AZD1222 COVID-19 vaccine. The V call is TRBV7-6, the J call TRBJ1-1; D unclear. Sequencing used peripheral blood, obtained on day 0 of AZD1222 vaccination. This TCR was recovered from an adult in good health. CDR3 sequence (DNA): TGTGCCAGCAGCTTAGCGATGGGAAACACTGAAGCTTTCTTT. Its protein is CASSLAMGNTEAFF.